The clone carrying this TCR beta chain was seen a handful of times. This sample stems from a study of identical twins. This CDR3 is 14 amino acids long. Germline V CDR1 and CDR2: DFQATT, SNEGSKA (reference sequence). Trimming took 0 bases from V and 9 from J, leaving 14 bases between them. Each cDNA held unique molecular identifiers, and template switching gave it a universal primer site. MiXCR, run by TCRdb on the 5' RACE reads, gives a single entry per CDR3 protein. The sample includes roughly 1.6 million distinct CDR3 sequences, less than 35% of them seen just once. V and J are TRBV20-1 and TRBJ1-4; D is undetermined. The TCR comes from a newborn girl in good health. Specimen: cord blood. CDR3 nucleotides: TGCAGTGCTAGAGATCTGTTACAGCCGAAAAAACTGTTTTTT. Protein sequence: CSARDLLQPKKLFF.